This TCR beta chain is drawn from a study of T cell responses to AZD1222 COVID-19 vaccine. General observations from the study: Across spike, vaccine-associated CD4 TCRs were found, dominant at 160-218 and 743-854. The study sampled repertoires only after the peak T cell response. The donor group comprised mostly white British people and more females; the analysis possibly underestimated clonal diversity.

This CDR3 region has 14 residues. Germline loops: CDR1 MGHRA, CDR2 YSYEKL. Trimming took 0 bases from V and 0 from J, leaving 5 bases between them. The count of this clone is one. What it recognizes is unknown. Clones were sequenced by immunoSEQ multiplex PCR, and TCRdb holds only the in-frame ones, with some missing. The sample yields some 280,000 clones, approximately 94% seen once. This specimen consisted of peripheral blood, obtained 28 days after the second AZD1222 dose. This TCR was recovered from an adult who received the AZD1222 COVID-19 vaccine. The chain recombines TRBV4-1 with TRBJ1-1; D remains unclear. The CDR3 sequence: CASSQDGLNTEAFF. CDR3 bases: TGCGCCAGCAGCCAAGATGGACTGAACACTGAAGCTTTCTTT.